This T cell receptor (beta chain) was recovered during a study of blood T cell repertoires in COVID-19. Study context: COVID-19 samples from acute and convalescent phases originated in the United States, Italy and Spain. Sources were T cells, B-cell-depleted T cells, or PBMCs; the material itself was cDNA or gDNA.

Per the original data handling: Estimation of nucleated cell counts relied on the amplification of reference gene primers. The repertoire was sequenced with immunoSEQ multiplex PCR; TCRdb's copy has only in-frame clones and lacks some. The V and J calls and clone size come from that table; D and trimming were worked out from the DNA. The sample holds roughly 260,000 clones, about 90% seen once. The TCR sequence derives from a woman in her thirties or forties with acute or convalescent COVID-19. Sequenced input: peripheral blood.

As DNA, the CDR3 is TGTGCCACCAGTGACAGCCAGGGGAAGAGCTATGGCTACACCTTC. As protein: CATSDSQGKSYGYTF. This chain links TRBV24-1 with TRBJ1-2; D perhaps matches TRBD1 (6 bases). Germline CDR1 reads KGHDR; CDR2 reads SFDVKD. The ends were cut back, 4 bases at V and 4 bases at J, with 15 bases in the middle. The CDR3 runs to 15 residues.